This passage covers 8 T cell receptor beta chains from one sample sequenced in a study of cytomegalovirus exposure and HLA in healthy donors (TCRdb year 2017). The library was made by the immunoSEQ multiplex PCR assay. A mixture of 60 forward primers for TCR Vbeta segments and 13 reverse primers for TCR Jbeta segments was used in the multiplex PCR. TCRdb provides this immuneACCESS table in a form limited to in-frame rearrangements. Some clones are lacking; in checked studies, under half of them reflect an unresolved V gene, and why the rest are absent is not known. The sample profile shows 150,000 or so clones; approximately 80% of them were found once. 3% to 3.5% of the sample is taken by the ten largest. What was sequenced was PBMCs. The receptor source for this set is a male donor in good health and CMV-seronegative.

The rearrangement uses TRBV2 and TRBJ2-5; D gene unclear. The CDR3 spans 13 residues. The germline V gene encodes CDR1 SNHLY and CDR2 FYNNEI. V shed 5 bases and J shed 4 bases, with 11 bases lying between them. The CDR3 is CASSYTLRETQYF. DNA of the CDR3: TGTGCCAGCAGTTACACCCTCCGAGAGACCCAGTACTTC.

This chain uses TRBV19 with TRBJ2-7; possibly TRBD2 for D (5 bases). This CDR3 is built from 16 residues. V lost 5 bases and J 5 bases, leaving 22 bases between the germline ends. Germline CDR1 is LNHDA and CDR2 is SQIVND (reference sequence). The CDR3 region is CASSPLRGISLNEQYF. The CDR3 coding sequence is TGTGCCAGTAGTCCTCTACGAGGGATCTCCCTGAACGAGCAGTACTTC.

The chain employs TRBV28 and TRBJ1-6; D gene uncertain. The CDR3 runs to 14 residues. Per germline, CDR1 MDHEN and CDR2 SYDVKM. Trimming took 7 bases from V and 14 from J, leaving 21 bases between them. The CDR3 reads CASTGPGYLTTLHF. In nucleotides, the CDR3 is TGTGCCAGCACCGGGCCGGGATATCTTACGACCCTCCACTTT.

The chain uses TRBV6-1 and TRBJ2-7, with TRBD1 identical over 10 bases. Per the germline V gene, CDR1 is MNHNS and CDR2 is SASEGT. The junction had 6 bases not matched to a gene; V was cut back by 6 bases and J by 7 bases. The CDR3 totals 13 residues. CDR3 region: CASSPGQGGEQYF. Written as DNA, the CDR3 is TGTGCCAGCAGCCCCGGACAGGGGGGGGAGCAGTACTTC.

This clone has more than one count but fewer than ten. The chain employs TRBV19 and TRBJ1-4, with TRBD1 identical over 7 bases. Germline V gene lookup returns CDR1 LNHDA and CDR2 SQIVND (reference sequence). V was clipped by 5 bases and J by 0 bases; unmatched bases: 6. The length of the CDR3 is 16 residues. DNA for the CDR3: TGTGCCAGTAGTCCCCAGGACAGGTCAACTAATGAAAAACTGTTTTTT. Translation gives CASSPQDRSTNEKLFF.

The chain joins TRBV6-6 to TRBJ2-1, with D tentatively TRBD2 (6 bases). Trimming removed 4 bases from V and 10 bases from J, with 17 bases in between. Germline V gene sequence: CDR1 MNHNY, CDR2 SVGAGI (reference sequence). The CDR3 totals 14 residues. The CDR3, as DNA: TGTGCCAGCAGTTTAACGGACTATGCCCGGGAGCAGTTCTTC. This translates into CASSLTDYAREQFF.

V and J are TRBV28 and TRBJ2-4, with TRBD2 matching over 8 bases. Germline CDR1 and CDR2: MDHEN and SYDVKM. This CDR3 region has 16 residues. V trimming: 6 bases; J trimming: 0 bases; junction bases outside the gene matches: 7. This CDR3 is CASSRTSRLAKNIQYF. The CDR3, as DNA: TGTGCCAGCAGCCGGACTAGCAGATTAGCCAAAAACATTCAGTACTTC.

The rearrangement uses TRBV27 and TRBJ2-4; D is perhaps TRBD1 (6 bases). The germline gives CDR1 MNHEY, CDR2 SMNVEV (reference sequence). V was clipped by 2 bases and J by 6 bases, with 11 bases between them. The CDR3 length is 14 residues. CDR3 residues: CASSLGEGGNIQYF. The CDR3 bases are TGTGCCAGCAGTTTAGGGGAAGGGGGAAACATTCAGTACTTC.